The clone carrying this T cell receptor beta chain was counted a few times. Its antigen is unknown. This CDR3 is 12 amino acids long. Germline values: CDR1 SEHNR, CDR2 FQNEAQ (reference sequence). Trimming shortened V by 1 base and J by 7 bases, and 7 bases separated the two germline ends. Each diabetic donor fulfilled classification criteria for either type 1 or type 2. This entry is derived from a study of type 1 and type 2 diabetes patients. Amplification started from genomic DNA. A primer set of 30 forward and 13 reverse primers amplified the CDR3. TCRdb re-called the multiplex PCR reads with MiXCR, one entry per CDR3 protein. The table shows 250,000 or so distinct CDR3 sequences, with more than 45% occurring only once. General observations from the study: Age and gender were not matched between study groups, possibly biasing interpretation. Some T1D-only expanded clones might appear in more T2D or control samples.

This sequence originates from a man between 18 and 29 years old with type 2 diabetes. The chain couples TRBV7-9 to TRBJ2-5; a weak D match, TRBD2 (5 bases). The sample taken for sequencing was peripheral blood mononuclear cells (PBMCs). This CDR3 reads CASSLDGVTQYF. CDR3 DNA: TGTGCCAGCAGCTTAGACGGGGTGACCCAGTACTTC.